In its sample, the clone carrying this T cell receptor (beta chain) was seen a few times. The antigen remains unidentified. This sample is drawn from a study of T-cell reconstitution after alpha-beta-depleted transplantation in children. CDR3 length equals 15 residues. Germline CDR1 SGHTA, CDR2 FQGNSA. Trimming cost V 4 bases and J 2 bases; bases outside gene matches: 5. During its preparation, the TCRbeta library received unique molecular identifiers. One entry per CDR3 protein, called by TCRdb with MiXCR from the PCR reads. Of roughly 670,000 distinct CDR3 sequences in the sample, about an eighth were seen once. General observations from the study: Several hundred graft clones that had expanded were reportedly the source of alpha-beta T cells about two months after transplant. At the one-year point after transplant, T-cell counts and TCRbeta diversity were found to come mostly from T cells that had been newly produced. Recipient T cells and thymic progenitors that survived were the source of the high TCRbeta diversity seen at day 60 in some patients.

Material: PBMCs, obtained before TCRalphabeta/CD19-depleted stem cell transplant. The receptor comes from a girl aged 2 to 9 with congenital amegakaryocytic thrombocytopenia, due to receive a stem cell transplant. This chain connects TRBV7-2 to TRBJ2-7, with TRBD1 identical over 10 bases. The CDR3 sequence: CASSSSGQGTYEQYF. CDR3 DNA sequence: TGTGCCAGCAGCTCGTCGGGACAGGGGACCTACGAGCAGTACTTC.